Listed below are T cell receptor beta chains from one sample, sequenced in a study of OX40 agonist ivuxolimab in advanced cancers. The data were produced by immunoSEQ multiplex PCR, yet TCRdb's version contains in-frame clones alone and is incomplete. The sample holds 65,000 to 95,000 clones, around 80% seen once. The sequenced sample was CD4+ or CD8+ T cells sorted from blood, obtained in a trial of the OX40 agonist ivuxolimab. These receptors were collected from an adult with an advanced solid tumor such as melanoma, head and neck, liver or kidney cancer. Each CDR3 is given with its conserved first and last residue. Each record gives: V gene, D gene, CDR3 length, J gene, clone size, CDR3 protein, CDR3 DNA. The D gene is left open where the match is weak. Some rows have no size entry. The others give once, few or many, or a class for an expanded clone.

v_gene: TRBV7-9; d_gene: -; len: 12; j_gene: TRBJ1-2; abundance: once; CDR3aa: CASSHEDYGYTF; CDR3nt: TGTGCCAGCAGCCATGAGGACTATGGCTACACCTTC
v_gene: TRBV18; d_gene: -; len: 15; j_gene: TRBJ1-1; abundance: -; CDR3aa: CASSRDTGLNTEAFF; CDR3nt: TGTGCCAGCTCCCGTGACACAGGGCTGAACACTGAAGCTTTCTTT
v_gene: TRBV10-3; d_gene: -; len: 13; j_gene: TRBJ2-5; abundance: -; CDR3aa: CASSPSSRETQYF; CDR3nt: TGTGCCAGCAGCCCTAGCTCACGAGAGACCCAGTACTTC
v_gene: TRBV28; d_gene: -; len: 18; j_gene: TRBJ1-3; abundance: once; CDR3aa: CASTYRPRQIYSGNTIYF; CDR3nt: TGTGCCAGCACTTATCGCCCGCGACAGATATACTCTGGAAACACCATATATTTT
v_gene: TRBV6-6; d_gene: -; len: 16; j_gene: TRBJ1-2; abundance: -; CDR3aa: CASSYGGRRSNYGYTF; CDR3nt: TGTGCCAGCAGTTATGGGGGACGGAGAAGTAACTATGGCTACACCTTC
v_gene: TRBV4-3; d_gene: -; len: 17; j_gene: TRBJ2-6; abundance: few; CDR3aa: CASSQYRAPSGANVLTF; CDR3nt: TGCGCCAGCAGCCAGTACAGGGCCCCCTCTGGGGCCAACGTCCTGACTTTC
v_gene: TRBV19; d_gene: -; len: 13; j_gene: TRBJ1-6; abundance: -; CDR3aa: CASKWGLNSPLHF; CDR3nt: TGTGCCAGTAAATGGGGGCTTAATTCACCCCTCCACTTT
v_gene: TRBV10-1; d_gene: TRBD2; len: 20; j_gene: TRBJ2-4; abundance: -; CDR3aa: CASRPWGGAPEPGGKNIQYF; CDR3nt: TGCGCCAGCAGACCCTGGGGAGGGGCTCCGGAGCCGGGGGGCAAAAACATTCAGTACTTC
v_gene: TRBV29-1; d_gene: -; len: 11; j_gene: TRBJ1-1; abundance: -; CDR3aa: CSVGRNTEAFF; CDR3nt: TGCAGCGTAGGGAGGAACACTGAAGCTTTCTTT
v_gene: TRBV30; d_gene: TRBD2; len: 13; j_gene: TRBJ2-3; abundance: -; CDR3aa: CAGAGRDTDTQYF; CDR3nt: TGTGCCGGGGCGGGGAGGGACACAGATACGCAGTATTTT
v_gene: TRBV18; d_gene: TRBD2; len: 15; j_gene: TRBJ2-1; abundance: -; CDR3aa: CASSPGTSVENEQFF; CDR3nt: TGTGCCAGCTCCCCCGGGACTAGCGTAGAGAATGAGCAGTTCTTC
v_gene: TRBV6-6; d_gene: -; len: 14; j_gene: TRBJ1-3; abundance: -; CDR3aa: CASTGSYSGNTIYF; CDR3nt: TGTGCCAGCACCGGATCTTACTCTGGAAACACCATATATTTT
v_gene: TRBV16; d_gene: -; len: 13; j_gene: TRBJ2-7; abundance: once; CDR3aa: CASSQGGPGERYF; CDR3nt: TGTGCCAGCAGCCAGGGTGGACCGGGAGAGAGGTACTTC
v_gene: TRBV9; d_gene: TRBD2; len: 16; j_gene: TRBJ2-2; abundance: once; CDR3aa: CASSGKGLANTGELFF; CDR3nt: TGTGCCAGCAGCGGGAAGGGACTAGCGAACACCGGGGAGCTGTTTTTT
v_gene: TRBV10-3; d_gene: -; len: 12; j_gene: TRBJ2-1; abundance: -; CDR3aa: CAASGDYNEQFF; CDR3nt: TGTGCCGCATCAGGGGATTACAATGAGCAGTTCTTC
v_gene: TRBV5-1; d_gene: -; len: 15; j_gene: TRBJ1-6; abundance: few; CDR3aa: CASSLETVSRSPLHF; CDR3nt: TGCGCCAGCAGCTTGGAGACAGTGTCAAGGTCACCCCTCCACTTT
v_gene: TRBV28; d_gene: TRBD1; len: 15; j_gene: TRBJ1-2; abundance: -; CDR3aa: CASSPRDRSDYGYTF; CDR3nt: TGTGCCAGCAGTCCGAGGGACAGGAGCGACTATGGCTACACCTTC
v_gene: TRBV11-2; d_gene: -; len: 12; j_gene: TRBJ2-5; abundance: -; CDR3aa: CASSPHQETQYF; CDR3nt: TGTGCCAGCAGCCCGCATCAAGAGACCCAGTACTTC
v_gene: TRBV5-6; d_gene: -; len: 13; j_gene: TRBJ1-6; abundance: -; CDR3aa: CASQGQHNSPLHF; CDR3nt: TGTGCCAGCCAAGGACAGCATAATTCACCCCTCCACTTT
v_gene: TRBV5-5; d_gene: TRBD2; len: 13; j_gene: TRBJ2-7; abundance: -; CDR3aa: CASSSGGSPVQYF; CDR3nt: TGTGCCAGCAGCTCGGGAGGCAGCCCCGTACAGTACTTC